The text below deals with one TCR beta chain. Its antigen is undetermined. The table came from immunoSEQ multiplex PCR; TCRdb's copy has only in-frame clones and leaves some out. This sample has over 110,000 clones; 85% to 95% occur once, and the top ten carry about 9.4%. Second-dose intervals near 4 or 12 weeks were combined. The data originate from a study of T cell responses to AZD1222 COVID-19 vaccine. Whole-study findings and limits: Unmutated regions of variants are reportedly targeted by nearly half of spike-specific TCRs. The donor cohort was predominantly white British with a female majority, and clonal diversity may have been underestimated.

The source was peripheral blood, collected 28 days after the second AZD1222 dose. The sequence was collected from an adult who received the AZD1222 COVID-19 vaccine.

Here the CDR3 DNA reads TGTGCCTGGAGGATTGGGCGGCTCACCATATATTTT. It codes for CAWRIGRLTIYF. The chain uses TRBV30 and TRBJ1-3; D is undetermined. This CDR3 region has 12 residues. Trimming took 3 bases from V and 9 from J, leaving 12 bases between them. Germline lookup yields CDR1 GTSNPN and CDR2 SVGIG (reference sequence).